These 24 T cell receptor beta chains share one sample of origin, sequenced in a study of control samples from healthy donors and cancer patients. The repertoire was sequenced with immunoSEQ multiplex PCR; TCRdb's copy has only in-frame clones and lacks some. This sample has 55,000 to 65,000 clones, with 80% to 90% found just once. The specimen sequenced was PBMCs. These receptors were collected from a woman aged 55-75 years with lung cancer.

This clone was seen once. The gene calls are TRBV2 and TRBJ2-5, with 7 nucleotides matching TRBD2. The germline gives CDR1 SNHLY, CDR2 FYNNEI. The CDR3 contains 14 residues. V shed 7 bases, J shed 5 bases, and the junction held 10 bases outside the gene matches. In DNA form, the CDR3 reads TGTGCCAGCACCGGACCGGGAGGAGTCGAGACCCAGTACTTC. It is translated as CASTGPGGVETQYF. The whole variable domain, remainder taken from reference TRBV2 and TRBJ2-5, is EPEVTQTPSHQVTQMGQEVILRCVPISNHLYFYWYRQILGQKVEFLVSFYNNEISEKSEIFDDQFSVERPDGSNFTLKIRSTKLEDSAMYFCASTGPGGVETQYFGPGTRLLVL.

The V gene is TRBV29-1, the J gene TRBJ2-1; TRBD1 might be the D (5 bases). This CDR3 spans 14 amino acids. V lost 8 bases and J lost 0, with 14 bases in between. CDR1 and CDR2 from the germline V gene are SQVTM and ANQGSEA. CDR3 DNA sequence: TGCAGCTCGAAGGGGCGCACCTCCTACAATGAGCAGTTCTTC. Translation: CSSKGRTSYNEQFF.

This chain links TRBV7-2 with TRBJ2-7; D is possibly TRBD2 (6 bases). The CDR3 extends over 14 amino acids. The V gene lost 1 base and the J gene lost 5 bases, with 12 bases spanning the gap. CDR1 and CDR2 (germline): SGHTA, FQGNSA. The CDR3 reads CASSLVAGKDEQYF. CDR3 sequence (DNA): TGTGCCAGCAGCTTAGTTGCGGGGAAAGACGAGCAGTACTTC.

This clone was seen only once. The chain combines TRBV29-1 with TRBJ1-5; a weak D match, TRBD1 (5 bases). Germline CDR1 SQVTM, CDR2 ANQGSEA. Trimming took 6 bases from V and 7 from J, leaving 19 bases between them. The length of the CDR3 is 14 residues. The CDR3 region has the DNA TGCAGCGTCAAAAGTGGGGGGTCAAGCCAGCCCCAGCATTTT. This sequence encodes CSVKSGGSSQPQHF.

This chain links TRBV5-6 with TRBJ2-7; tentative D call: TRBD1 (6 bases). Trimming shortened V by 3 bases and J by 1 base, and 20 bases separated the two germline ends. Germline lookup yields CDR1 SGHDT and CDR2 YYEEEE. This CDR3 spans 17 amino acids. CDR3 coding DNA: TGTGCCAGCAGCTCCACCACAGGGATTAGTAGGTCCTACGAGCAGTACTTC. This encodes CASSSTTGISRSYEQYF.

The chain couples TRBV3-1 (or the pseudogene TRBV3-2) to TRBJ2-1, with TRBD2 identical over 13 bases. With V trimmed by 0 bases and J by 9 bases, 14 bases remained unmatched. The CDR3 has 19 residues. Germline V gene data show CDR1 as LGHDT and CDR2 as YNNKEL (reference sequence). Here the CDR3 reads CASSQDVRTATSGGFEQFF. CDR3 DNA sequence: TGTGCCAGCAGCCAAGATGTGAGGACAGCGACTAGCGGGGGGTTTGAGCAGTTCTTC.

The rearrangement joins TRBV6-1 to TRBJ1-3; D call uncertain. The germline gives CDR1 MNHNS, CDR2 SASEGT. This CDR3 is built from 13 residues. Trimming pared 5 bases from V and 1 base from J, leaving 6 bases between. CDR3 protein: CASSLASGNTIYF. CDR3 bases: TGTGCCAGCAGTCTGGCTTCTGGAAACACCATATATTTT.

J is TRBJ2-4 and V is TRBV28; D is ambiguous. The CDR3 covers 15 residues. The V end lost 4 bases, the J end lost 0 bases, and 10 bases lay between the germline ends. The germline V gene has CDR1 MDHEN and CDR2 SYDVKM. The CDR3 protein is CASSSTGQAKNIQYF. CDR3 sequence (DNA): TGTGCCAGCAGTTCAACGGGCCAAGCCAAAAACATTCAGTACTTC.

The chain combines TRBV18 with TRBJ2-7; 15 bases match TRBD2. Trimming took 5 bases from V and 0 from J; bases not matched to a gene: 5. Looked up from germline, CDR1 is KGHSH and CDR2 is LQKENI. The CDR3 spans 17 residues. DNA of the CDR3: TGTGCCAGCTCAGGGACTAGCGGGGGGCCCTTCTCCTACGAGCAGTACTTC. As protein: CASSGTSGGPFSYEQYF.

This chain uses TRBV18 with TRBJ2-7; D not certain. Germline V gene sequence: CDR1 KGHSH, CDR2 LQKENI. The CDR3 totals 13 residues. Trimming stripped 6 bases from V and 0 bases from J, with 9 bases between. CDR3 residues: CASSGALSYEQYF. Here the CDR3 DNA reads TGTGCCAGCTCGGGCGCCCTCTCCTACGAGCAGTACTTC.

The chain carries TRBV10-3 and TRBJ2-4; D is undetermined. This CDR3 comprises 17 residues. Germline CDR1 reads ENHRY; CDR2 reads SYGVKD. V was pared by 0 bases and J by 0 bases, with 12 bases between. CDR3 protein: CAISESPEHSAKNIQYF. In nucleotides, the CDR3 is TGTGCCATCAGTGAGTCCCCCGAGCACTCAGCCAAAAACATTCAGTACTTC.

The chain carries TRBV5-1 and TRBJ1-2, with D unclear. CDR1 is SGHRS, CDR2 YFSETQ, per germline. The CDR3 contains 12 residues. Trimming pared 4 bases from V and 4 bases from J, leaving 8 bases between. CDR3 DNA: TGCGCCAGCAGCCGGACCAGCTATGGCTACACCTTC. Amino acids: CASSRTSYGYTF. The whole variable domain, remainder taken from reference TRBV5-1 and TRBJ1-2, is KAGVTQTPRYLIKTRGQQVTLSCSPISGHRSVSWYQQTPGQGLQFLFEYFSETQRNKGNFPGRFSGRQFSNSRSEMNVSTLELGDSALYLCASSRTSYGYTFGSGTRLTVV.

The chain joins TRBV7-3 to TRBJ1-6; weak D call: TRBD1 (6 bases). CDR3 size: 15 residues. The germline gives CDR1 SGHTA, CDR2 FQGTGA. V lost 1 base, J lost 10 bases, and 14 bases lay in between. CDR3 amino acids: CASSLKGRGESPLHF. The CDR3, as DNA: TGTGCCAGCAGCTTAAAGGGCAGGGGAGAATCACCCCTCCACTTT.

This clone showed up just once. The chain uses TRBV6-6 and TRBJ2-1; D might be TRBD2 (5 bases). The germline V and J ends were trimmed by 5 bases and 12 bases, with 11 bases remaining between them. This CDR3 comprises 11 residues. Germline V gene data show CDR1 as MNHNY and CDR2 as SVGAGI (reference sequence). The CDR3 bases are TGTGCCAGCAGTCAAACCGAGGGGCAGTTCTTC. It translates to CASSQTEGQFF.

The rearrangement joins TRBV2 to TRBJ1-2; maybe TRBD1 (5 bases). V lost 5 bases, J lost 4 bases, and 20 bases lay in between. The CDR3 is 16 amino acids. CDR1 SNHLY and CDR2 FYNNEI come from the germline V gene. The DNA for the CDR3 is TGTGCCAGCAGTCCGGTTCTGCAGGGATTTTCCTATGGCTACACCTTC. This encodes CASSPVLQGFSYGYTF.

The rearrangement links TRBV11-2 to TRBJ2-5, with 7 bases matching TRBD2. The CDR3 length is 14 residues. Germline CDR1 is SGHAT and CDR2 is FQNNGV. With 6 bases clipped from V and 4 bases from J, the junction kept 8 bases outside the gene matches. CDR3: CASRWGGSGETQYF. The CDR3 DNA follows: TGTGCCAGCAGGTGGGGAGGGAGCGGAGAGACCCAGTACTTC. The complete variable domain, with remaining parts taken from reference TRBV11-2 and TRBJ2-5, reads EAGVAQSPRYKIIEKRQSVAFWCNPISGHATLYWYQQILGQGPKLLIQFQNNGVVDDSQLPKDRFSAERLKGVDSTLKIQPAKLEDSAVYLCASRWGGSGETQYFGPGTRLLVL.

The rearrangement joins TRBV30 to TRBJ1-2; D is unclear. CDR1 is GTSNPN, CDR2 SVGIG, per germline (reference sequence). The CDR3 loop spans 13 amino acids. The V end lost 0 bases, the J end lost 5 bases, and 10 bases lay between the germline ends. DNA of the CDR3: TGTGCCTGGAGTGTGATTTGGCCATATGGCTACACCTTC. It specifies CAWSVIWPYGYTF. The full variable domain, in which reference TRBV30 and TRBJ1-2 provide the parts outside the CDR3, is SQTIHQWPATLVQPVGSPLSLECTVEGTSNPNLYWYRQAAGRGLQLLFYSVGIGQISSEVPQNLSASRPQDRQFILSSKKLLLSDSGFYLCAWSVIWPYGYTFGSGTRLTVV.

CDR3: CASSFPGANVLTF. The CDR3 nucleotides are TGTGCCAGCAGCTTCCCTGGGGCCAACGTCCTGACTTTC. V gene TRBV7-8 combines with J gene TRBJ2-6; D not certain. Trimming shortened V by 3 bases and J by 2 bases, and 2 bases separated the two germline ends. The CDR3 is 13 amino acids. Germline V gives CDR1 SGHVS, CDR2 FQNEAQ.

The gene calls are TRBV27 and TRBJ1-6; a possible D gene is TRBD1 (6 bases). Germline V CDR1 and CDR2: MNHEY, SMNVEV (reference sequence). The V end was cut by 5 bases, the J end by 7 bases, with 12 bases between. CDR3 length: 14 amino acids. The CDR3 loop reads CASSATGRNSPLHF. CDR3 sequence (DNA): TGTGCCAGCAGTGCCACAGGGAGGAATTCACCCCTCCACTTT.

This rearrangement joins TRBV18 to TRBJ1-1, with 7 bases fitting TRBD1. V was pared by 1 base and J by 4 bases, with 9 bases of the junction left unmatched. This CDR3 spans 16 amino acids. In germline, CDR1 is KGHSH, CDR2 LQKENI. CDR3 in amino acids: CASSPQQAGGFTEAFF. The CDR3 coding sequence is TGTGCCAGCTCACCACAGCAGGCAGGGGGGTTCACTGAAGCTTTCTTT.

This chain uses TRBV28 with TRBJ1-5, with D hard to call. The length of the CDR3 is 13 residues. Germline CDR1 reads MDHEN; CDR2 reads SYDVKM. V lost 6 bases and J lost 7, with 13 bases in between. The CDR3 DNA follows: TGTGCCAGCAGCCAGGAGCAGACCCAGCCCCAGCATTTT. Protein product: CASSQEQTQPQHF.

This chain uses TRBV19 with TRBJ2-3, with a possible D match to TRBD2 (6 bases). The V and J ends lost 5 bases and 5 bases respectively, with 11 bases between them. In germline, CDR1 is LNHDA, CDR2 SQIVND (reference sequence). This CDR3 has 13 amino acids. CDR3 in DNA: TGTGCCAGTAGTGGGGGGTGGGGAGATACGCAGTATTTT. It encodes CASSGGWGDTQYF. The whole variable domain, remainder taken from reference TRBV19 and TRBJ2-3, is DGGITQSPKYLFRKEGQNVTLSCEQNLNHDAMYWYRQDPGQGLRLIYYSQIVNDFQKGDIAEGYSVSREKKESFPLTVTSAQKNPTAFYLCASSGGWGDTQYFGPGTRLTVL.

The V call is TRBV27, the J call TRBJ2-7; no clear D gene. The CDR3 extends over 14 amino acids. Trimming stripped 6 bases from V and 2 bases from J, with 14 bases between. Germline lookup yields CDR1 MNHEY and CDR2 SMNVEV (reference sequence). This CDR3 is CASSKRALTYEQYF. The CDR3 bases are TGTGCCAGCAGCAAAAGGGCGTTAACCTACGAGCAGTACTTC.

The chain joins TRBV5-1 to TRBJ1-1, with TRBD1 matching over 8 bases. Germline CDR1 is SGHRS and CDR2 is YFSETQ. V was clipped by 0 bases and J by 1 base; unmatched bases: 11. The CDR3 extends over 18 amino acids. CDR3 nucleotide sequence: TGCGCCAGCAGCTTGGGTCAGGGGGCAGGTATTAGGAACACTGAAGCTTTCTTT. The encoded protein is CASSLGQGAGIRNTEAFF.